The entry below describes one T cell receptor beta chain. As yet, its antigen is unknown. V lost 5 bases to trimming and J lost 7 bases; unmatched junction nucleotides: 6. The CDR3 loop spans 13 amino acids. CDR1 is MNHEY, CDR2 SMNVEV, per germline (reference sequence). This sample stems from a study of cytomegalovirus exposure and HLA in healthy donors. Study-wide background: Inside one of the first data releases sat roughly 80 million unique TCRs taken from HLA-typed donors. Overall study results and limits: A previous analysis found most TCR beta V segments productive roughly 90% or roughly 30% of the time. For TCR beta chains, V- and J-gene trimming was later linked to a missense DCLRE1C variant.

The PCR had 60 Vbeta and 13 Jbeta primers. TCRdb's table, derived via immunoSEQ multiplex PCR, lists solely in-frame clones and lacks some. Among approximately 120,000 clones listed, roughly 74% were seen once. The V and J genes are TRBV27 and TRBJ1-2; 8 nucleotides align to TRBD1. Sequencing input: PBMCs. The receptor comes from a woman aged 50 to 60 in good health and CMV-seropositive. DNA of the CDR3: TGTGCCAGCAGTATAGGGACAGGTCTTGGCTACACCTTC. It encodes CASSIGTGLGYTF.